Below, 21 T cell receptor beta chains from the same sample are listed, as sequenced in a study of cytotoxic CD8 clonotypes in ibrutinib-treated CLL. This table comes from immunoSEQ multiplex PCR, and its TCRdb copy is limited to in-frame clones, with some not included. The sample holds about 310,000 clones, almost 80% seen once. The sequencing used PBMCs, collected before ibrutinib treatment. These receptors were collected from a human donor with chronic lymphocytic leukemia.

This clone appeared once. The genes are TRBV28 and TRBJ1-5; D is unclear. The V gene's germline CDR1 is MDHEN and CDR2 SYDVKM. V lost 6 bases and J lost 7, with 16 bases in between. This CDR3 is 14 amino acids long. CDR3 nucleotide sequence: TGTGCCAGCAGATCAGAACTGAGAGGGCAGCCCCAGCATTTT. This encodes CASRSELRGQPQHF.

The V and J genes are TRBV7-2 and TRBJ2-2; TRBD1 is a possible D gene (5 bases). Trimming took off 1 base at V and 3 bases at J, with 12 bases between the two ends. The CDR3 has 16 amino acids. Germline CDR1 is SGHTA and CDR2 is FQGNSA. The CDR3 nucleotides are TGTGCCAGCAGCTTAGTCAGGGATGTATACACCGGGGAGCTGTTTTTT. Protein sequence: CASSLVRDVYTGELFF.

V gene TRBV9 combines with J gene TRBJ2-1, with TRBD2 as a possible D gene (5 bases). The V and J ends lost 0 bases and 10 bases respectively, with 20 bases between them. CDR1 is SGDLS, CDR2 YYNGEE, per germline. The CDR3 spans 16 residues. CDR3: CASSVGPLLEGNEQFF. As DNA, the CDR3 is TGTGCCAGCAGCGTAGGACCCCTCCTAGAGGGCAACGAGCAGTTCTTC. Variable domain in full (rest from reference TRBV9 and TRBJ2-1): DSGVTQTPKHLITATGQRVTLRCSPRSGDLSVYWYQQSLDQGLQFLIQYYNGEERAKGNILERFSAQQFPDLHSELNLSSLELGDSALYFCASSVGPLLEGNEQFFGPGTRLTVL.

This sequence joins TRBV2 and TRBJ2-1; 9 bases are a match to TRBD1. This CDR3 is 15 amino acids long. Germline CDR1 reads SNHLY; CDR2 reads FYNNEI. Trimming at V came to 11 bases and at J to 3 bases, leaving 11 bases not matched to a gene. CDR3 bases: TGTGCCGACCAAACGGGACAGGGAAACTACAATGAGCAGTTCTTC. Its protein is CADQTGQGNYNEQFF.

The chain carries TRBV4-2 and TRBJ2-1, with 8 bases lining up with TRBD2. This CDR3 is built from 14 residues. The J segment lost 5 bases and the V segment lost 4 bases, leaving 4 bases of the junction unmatched. Looked up from germline, CDR1 is LGHNA and CDR2 is YNFKEQ. CDR3 loop: CASSPRGGDNEQFF. The CDR3 DNA sequence: TGTGCCAGCAGCCCTCGGGGGGGTGACAATGAGCAGTTCTTC.

V is TRBV1 and J is TRBJ2-1. TRBV1 is recorded as a pseudogene. The CDR3 length is 13 residues. The CDR3 is CTSSQDGNNEQFF. The CDR3 DNA follows: TGCACCAGCAGCCAGGACGGTAACAATGAGCAGTTCTTC.

The chain links TRBV7-8 to TRBJ2-7; 10 bases are shared with TRBD1. CDR3 size: 16 residues. The germline V gene encodes CDR1 SGHVS and CDR2 FQNEAQ. V lost 4 bases and J lost 3; bases outside the gene matches: 9. Here the CDR3 reads CASSSRRDRGRYEQYF. CDR3 DNA: TGTGCCAGCAGCTCCCGAAGGGACAGGGGACGCTACGAGCAGTACTTC.

The chain has TRBV29-1 and TRBJ2-1; no definite D call. Trimming cost V 3 bases and J 0 bases, with 15 bases left between them. The CDR3 loop spans 16 amino acids. CDR1 is SQVTM, CDR2 ANQGSEA, per germline. Here the CDR3 DNA reads TGCAGCGTTGAGACCCCAGCGATTAGCTCCTACAATGAGCAGTTCTTC. Its protein product is CSVETPAISSYNEQFF.

The chain has TRBV30 and TRBJ1-5, with no clear D. The CDR3 extends over 13 amino acids. Trimming left V 0 bases short and J 2 bases short, with 5 bases between. Germline CDR1 and CDR2: GTSNPN and SVGIG (reference sequence). CDR3 sequence (DNA): TGTGCCTGGAGTGTCGGGCGCAATCAGCCCCAGCATTTT. This translates into CAWSVGRNQPQHF.

The chain employs TRBV5-1 and TRBJ2-7, with a weak D call TRBD1 (6 bases). The germline gives CDR1 SGHRS, CDR2 YFSETQ. Between the trimmed V and J ends, which lost 4 bases and 1 base, there was a span of 12 bases. The CDR3 consists of 14 residues. DNA of the CDR3: TGCGCCAGCAGCAGATCGACAGGATCCTACGAGCAGTACTTC. This sequence encodes CASSRSTGSYEQYF.

The rearrangement uses TRBV27 and TRBJ1-4; D is perhaps TRBD1 (5 bases). This CDR3 contains 15 residues. V lost 6 bases to trimming and J lost 5 bases, with 16 bases between them. From germline, CDR1 is MNHEY and CDR2 SMNVEV (reference sequence). CDR3 sequence reads: CASRLPGTENEKLFF. In DNA, the CDR3 is TGTGCCAGCAGACTCCCCGGGACGGAGAATGAAAAACTGTTTTTT.

This chain joins TRBV25-1 and TRBJ2-7; 7 nucleotides agree with TRBD1. In germline, CDR1 is MGHDK, CDR2 SYGVNS. This CDR3 contains 14 residues. J gave up 6 bases and V 3 bases, and 8 bases lay outside the gene matches. Here the CDR3 reads CASSDPGTVGEQYF. For the CDR3, the DNA is TGTGCCAGCAGTGACCCTGGGACAGTTGGCGAGCAGTACTTC.

The V gene is TRBV5-1, the J gene TRBJ1-2; the match to TRBD1 covers 7 bases. The germline gives CDR1 SGHRS, CDR2 YFSETQ. The CDR3 loop spans 15 amino acids. V shed 2 bases and J 1 base; nucleotides not matched to a gene: 5. CDR3 bases: TGCGCCAGCAGCTTTGACAGGGTTGTTAACTATGGCTACACCTTC. Residues: CASSFDRVVNYGYTF.

The chain links TRBV7-9 to TRBJ2-7; 9 bases are shared with TRBD1. The CDR3 is 15 amino acids. Trimming cost V 5 bases and J 3 bases; bases outside gene matches: 8. Germline-derived CDR1 and CDR2 are SEHNR and FQNEAQ (reference sequence). This chain's CDR3 is CASSHRQGVVYEQYF. Here the CDR3 DNA reads TGTGCCAGCAGCCATCGACAGGGGGTCGTCTACGAGCAGTACTTC.

This chain connects TRBV5-4 to TRBJ2-7; possibly TRBD1 for D (5 bases). The CDR3 is 13 residues long. Germline lookup yields CDR1 SGHNT and CDR2 YYREEE (reference sequence). V was pared by 5 bases and J by 6 bases, with 15 bases between. DNA for the CDR3: TGTGCCAGCAGTAAACCAGGGAAGGGCGAGCAGTACTTC. Its translation is CASSKPGKGEQYF.

The genes are TRBV6-6 and TRBJ2-7; 12 positions match TRBD2. The ends lost 6 bases at V and 4 bases at J; junction bases unmatched: 7. Looked up from germline, CDR1 is MNHNY and CDR2 is SVGAGI (reference sequence). The CDR3 sequence is 15 residues long. In DNA form, the CDR3 reads TGTGCCAGCAGCCCGGGACTAGCGGGTTTTTACGAGCAGTACTTC. Its translation is CASSPGLAGFYEQYF.

The table lists this clone with a few counts. The chain uses TRBV27 and TRBJ2-7; D unresolved. This CDR3 is 12 amino acids long. Germline V gene lookup returns CDR1 MNHEY and CDR2 SMNVEV (reference sequence). The V end was cut by 5 bases, the J end by 2 bases, with 7 bases between. CDR3 in amino acids: CASSRTTYEQYF. In DNA form, the CDR3 reads TGTGCCAGCAGTCGAACAACCTACGAGCAGTACTTC.

V is TRBV15 and J is TRBJ2-7; 9 nucleotides match TRBD1. This CDR3 comprises 17 residues. Germline V lookup: CDR1 LNHNV, CDR2 YYDKDF (reference sequence). J gave up 2 bases and V 0 bases, and 8 bases lay outside the gene matches. The DNA for the CDR3 is TGTGCCACCAGCAGAGAGGCACTGGGACAGGGTCCCTACGAGCAGTACTTC. Translation: CATSREALGQGPYEQYF. The full variable domain, completed using reference TRBV15 and TRBJ2-7, is DAMVIQNPRYQVTQFGKPVTLSCSQTLNHNVMYWYQQKSSQAPKLLFHYYDKDFNNEADTPDNFQSRRPNTSFCFLDIRSPGLGDTAMYLCATSREALGQGPYEQYFGPGTRLTVT.

The chain combines TRBV18 with TRBJ1-5; D remains ambiguous. V dropped 1 base and J dropped 1 base, with 2 bases sitting between them. This CDR3 is built from 13 residues. Germline CDR1 is KGHSH and CDR2 is LQKENI. The CDR3, as DNA: TGTGCCAGCTCACCACAGAGCAATCAGCCCCAGCATTTT. It translates to CASSPQSNQPQHF.

This clone was detected a few times. The V and J genes are TRBV7-3 and TRBJ1-2, with 7 nucleotides matching TRBD1. This CDR3 contains 13 residues. J gave up 2 bases and V 4 bases, and 1 base lay outside the gene matches. Per the germline V gene, CDR1 is SGHTA and CDR2 is FQGTGA. CDR3 in amino acids: CASSSGQNYGYTF. CDR3 sequence (DNA): TGTGCCAGCAGCTCGGGACAGAACTATGGCTACACCTTC.

The chain is built from TRBV5-4 and TRBJ2-6; D is possibly TRBD1 (5 bases). CDR1 and CDR2 from the germline V gene are SGHNT and YYREEE (reference sequence). The CDR3 has 16 residues. V was shortened by 4 bases and J by 4 bases, with 15 bases between the two germline ends. This CDR3 is CASSHGRAVGANVLTF. For the CDR3, the DNA is TGTGCCAGCAGCCACGGCAGGGCGGTAGGGGCCAACGTCCTGACTTTC.